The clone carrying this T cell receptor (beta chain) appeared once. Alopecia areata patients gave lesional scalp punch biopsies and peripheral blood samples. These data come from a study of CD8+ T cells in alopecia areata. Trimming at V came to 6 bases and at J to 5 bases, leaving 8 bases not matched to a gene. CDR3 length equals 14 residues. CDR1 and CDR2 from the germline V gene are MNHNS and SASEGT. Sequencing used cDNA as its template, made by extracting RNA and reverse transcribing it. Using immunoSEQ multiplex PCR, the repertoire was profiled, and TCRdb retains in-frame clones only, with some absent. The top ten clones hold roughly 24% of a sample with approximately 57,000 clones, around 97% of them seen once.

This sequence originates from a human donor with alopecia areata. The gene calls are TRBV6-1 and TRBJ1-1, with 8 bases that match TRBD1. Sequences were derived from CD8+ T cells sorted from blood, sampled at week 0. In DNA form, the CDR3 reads TGTGCCAGCAGCACGACAGGGGTCGTAACTGAAGCTTTCTTT. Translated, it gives CASSTTGVVTEAFF.